What follows are 27 T cell receptor beta chains derived from one specimen sequenced in a study of shared clonotypes between healthy human individuals. TCRdb keeps only in-frame clones here, not all; method: immunoSEQ multiplex PCR. The sample has about 710,000 clones, roughly 72% seen once. The material sequenced was memory CD4+ T cells sorted from blood. Subset defined: CD45RA-negative fraction. Every receptor here comes from a woman in her 30s in good health.

V is TRBV2 and J is TRBJ1-1, with D perhaps TRBD1 (5 bases). Germline V CDR1 and CDR2: SNHLY, FYNNEI. This CDR3 has 15 residues. The germline V and J ends were trimmed by 7 bases and 5 bases, with 20 bases remaining between them. DNA of the CDR3: TGTGCCAGCACGGGGGAGACCGGTGATGATACTGAAGCTTTCTTT. Amino acids: CASTGETGDDTEAFF.

The gene calls are TRBV11-2 and TRBJ2-7; D remains unclear. This CDR3 is 14 amino acids long. Trimming cost V 5 bases and J 0 bases, with 11 bases left between them. The germline CDR1 and CDR2 sequences are SGHAT and FQNNGV. CDR3 sequence: CASSTTTGSYEQYF. The CDR3, as DNA: TGTGCCAGCAGCACTACGACCGGCTCCTACGAGCAGTACTTC.

This clone was observed a handful of times. Different DNA sequences within this sample yield the same CDR3. CDR3: CASSQLGGNTEAFF. In DNA form, the CDR3 reads TGTGCCAGCAGCCAGCTTGGGGGGAACACTGAAGCTTTCTTT. This chain joins TRBV14 and TRBJ1-1; D is possibly TRBD1 (5 bases). V lost 3 bases and J 1 base, leaving 9 bases between the germline ends. This CDR3 is built from 14 residues. From germline, CDR1 is SGHDN and CDR2 FVKESK.

The genes are TRBV7-9 and TRBJ2-7; 9 bases match TRBD2. The V gene end was trimmed by 5 bases and the J gene end by 5 bases; junction bases not matched to a gene: 10. The CDR3 totals 15 residues. In germline, CDR1 is SEHNR, CDR2 FQNEAQ (reference sequence). CDR3 amino acids: CASSHLAGAKDEQYF. The DNA of the CDR3 is TGTGCCAGCAGCCATTTAGCGGGAGCGAAGGACGAGCAGTACTTC.

V and J are TRBV5-1 and TRBJ2-5; unclear D gene. Germline CDR1 and CDR2: SGHRS and YFSETQ. The CDR3 has 13 amino acids. V dropped 4 bases and J dropped 3 bases, with 10 bases sitting between them. CDR3 in amino acids: CASSPWSKETQYF. DNA for the CDR3: TGCGCCAGCAGCCCATGGTCAAAAGAGACCCAGTACTTC.

The gene calls are TRBV2 and TRBJ2-1; the match to TRBD1 covers 10 bases. The CDR3 sequence is 20 residues long. The germline V gene has CDR1 SNHLY and CDR2 FYNNEI. After removal of 3 bases from V and 5 bases from J, the junction contained 19 bases not matched to a gene. The CDR3 DNA follows: TGTGCCAGCAGTGACGACGTTATCGGACAGGGGGTTTCTGGGGACAATGAGCAGTTCTTC. Translated: CASSDDVIGQGVSGDNEQFF.

A few counts support this clone. The chain carries TRBV6-6 and TRBJ2-3, with 8 bases identical to TRBD2. J was trimmed by 3 bases and V by 6 bases; bases with no gene match: 8. This CDR3 is built from 15 residues. Germline CDR1 reads MNHNY; CDR2 reads SVGAGI (reference sequence). CDR3: CASRPLAGQTDTQYF. In DNA, the CDR3 is TGTGCCAGCAGACCGTTAGCGGGACAAACAGATACGCAGTATTTT.

The V gene is TRBV21-1, the J gene TRBJ2-6. TRBV21-1 is recorded as a pseudogene. The CDR3 has 17 residues. CDR3 residues: CASSQSLQQSRANVLTF. DNA for the CDR3: TGTGCCAGCAGCCAATCCCTACAACAAAGTCGGGCCAACGTCCTGACTTTC.

The chain links TRBV27 to TRBJ2-2; no definite D call. The CDR3 has 14 amino acids. Germline V gene data show CDR1 as MNHEY and CDR2 as SMNVEV (reference sequence). The V end lost 0 bases, the J end lost 6 bases, and 8 bases lay between the germline ends. In DNA form, the CDR3 reads TGTGCCAGCAGTTTATCCCACATGCCCGGGGAGCTGTTTTTT. Amino acid sequence: CASSLSHMPGELFF.

V usage is TRBV5-4 and J usage is TRBJ2-7; 9 nucleotides agree with TRBD2. CDR1 is SGHNT and CDR2 is YYREEE in the germline V gene (reference sequence). The CDR3 runs 15 residues. Unmatched junction bases numbered 10, after V lost 4 bases and J lost 5 bases. The CDR3 DNA sequence: TGTGCCAGCAGCCCTCCCGGGACTAGCAGGCACGAGCAGTACTTC. Protein product: CASSPPGTSRHEQYF.

The chain has TRBV5-1 and TRBJ2-3; D is perhaps TRBD2 (6 bases). CDR1 and CDR2 (germline): SGHRS, YFSETQ. V was shortened by 6 bases and J by 2 bases, with 16 bases between the two germline ends. The CDR3 consists of 15 residues. The CDR3 reads CASTRLEFVTDTQYF. The CDR3 DNA follows: TGCGCCAGCACCCGACTAGAGTTTGTCACAGATACGCAGTATTTT.

The V and J genes are TRBV5-1 and TRBJ2-1; TRBD2 matches at 8 bases. The CDR3 is made up of 14 amino acids. The V gene end was trimmed by 2 bases and the J gene end by 5 bases; junction bases not matched to a gene: 3. Germline lookup yields CDR1 SGHRS and CDR2 YFSETQ. The CDR3 region has the DNA TGCGCCAGCAGCTTTACTAGCGGAAACAATGAGCAGTTCTTC. Amino acids: CASSFTSGNNEQFF.

As concerns this clone: A read error likely explains this, since a far larger clone differs by one base. The V call is TRBV7-3, the J call TRBJ1-5, with D uncertain. The CDR3 is 12 amino acids. Trimming removed 2 bases at V and 6 bases at J, with 5 bases between. The V gene's germline CDR1 is SGHTA and CDR2 FQGTGA. CDR3 loop: CASSLEGQPQHF. CDR3 DNA: TGTGCCAGCAGCTTAGAGGGTCAGCCCCAGCATTTT.

The J gene is TRBJ1-5, the V gene TRBV19; the match to TRBD1 covers 11 bases. J was trimmed by 2 bases and V by 7 bases; bases with no gene match: 7. The CDR3 runs 16 residues. The V gene's germline CDR1 is LNHDA and CDR2 SQIVND (reference sequence). The CDR3 spells CASTLGTGGGNQPQHF. DNA for the CDR3: TGTGCCAGTACCCTTGGGACAGGGGGTGGCAATCAGCCCCAGCATTTT.

This clone was observed a few times. In nucleotides, the CDR3 is TGCAGCGTTGTTTCCGACGGTCCAGATACGCAGTATTTT. The encoded protein is CSVVSDGPDTQYF. The rearrangement links TRBV29-1 to TRBJ2-3; no reliable D call. V was cut by 4 bases and J by 4 bases, with 12 bases left in between. Germline CDR1 reads SQVTM; CDR2 reads ANQGSEA. The CDR3 has 13 amino acids.

The chain has TRBV28 and TRBJ2-7; TRBD1 agrees at 8 bases. Germline CDR1 is MDHEN and CDR2 is SYDVKM. Unmatched junction bases numbered 6, after V lost 3 bases and J lost 5 bases. This CDR3 has 14 residues. The CDR3 DNA is TGTGCCAGCAGTTTGGGACAGGAGGCCCACGAGCAGTACTTC. Protein sequence: CASSLGQEAHEQYF.

The chain carries TRBV7-9 and TRBJ1-1, with a weak D call TRBD1 (6 bases). Germline lookup yields CDR1 SEHNR and CDR2 FQNEAQ (reference sequence). V lost 7 bases to trimming and J lost 1 base, with 19 bases between them. The CDR3 contains 16 residues. The CDR3 nucleotides read TGTGCCAGCATCTCTAGAGGGGGTGCAGGGAACACTGAAGCTTTCTTT. Translating gives CASISRGGAGNTEAFF.

This clone was detected ten times or more. J is TRBJ2-7 and V is TRBV6-1; no definite D call. V dropped 4 bases and J dropped 3 bases, with 13 bases sitting between them. Germline V gives CDR1 MNHNS, CDR2 SASEGT. The CDR3 consists of 14 residues. CDR3 DNA sequence: TGTGCCAGCAGTGTCACATTACTTGACTACGAGCAGTACTTC. This translates into CASSVTLLDYEQYF.

This clone was counted only a few times. The chain uses TRBV28 and TRBJ1-2; 12 bases align to TRBD1. Germline V gene lookup returns CDR1 MDHEN and CDR2 SYDVKM. The CDR3 extends over 17 amino acids. Losses at the gene ends were 3 bases for V and 3 bases for J; bases not matched to a gene: 8. The CDR3 nucleotides are TGTGCCAGCAGTTTTCGGGACAGGGGGCGAGTGGACTATGGCTACACCTTC. This encodes CASSFRDRGRVDYGYTF.

CDR3 protein: CASSEFPGRTDTQYF. In DNA form, the CDR3 reads TGCGCCAGCAGTGAGTTTCCGGGACGCACAGATACGCAGTATTTT. The V call is TRBV10-1, the J call TRBJ2-3; the D call may be TRBD1 or TRBD2 (5 bases each). This CDR3 region has 15 residues. Trimming left V 1 base short and J 1 base short, with 9 bases between. In germline, CDR1 is WNHNN, CDR2 SYGVQD (reference sequence).

V is TRBV5-8 and J is TRBJ2-4; D remains unclear. Looked up from germline, CDR1 is SGHTS and CDR2 is YDEGEE. V was shortened by 4 bases and J by 0 bases, with 11 bases between the two germline ends. This CDR3 is built from 15 residues. This CDR3 is CASSPSTEAKNIQYF. The CDR3 DNA sequence: TGTGCCAGCAGCCCGTCCACTGAAGCCAAAAACATTCAGTACTTC.

This rearrangement joins TRBV7-9 to TRBJ1-1; the match to TRBD1 covers 10 bases. CDR1 and CDR2 from the germline V gene are SEHNR and FQNEAQ (reference sequence). This CDR3 contains 15 residues. V was clipped by 5 bases and J by 6 bases; unmatched bases: 9. CDR3 DNA: TGTGCCAGCAGCAGAGAGACAGGGGGCGGCTCTGAAGCTTTCTTT. Amino acids: CASSRETGGGSEAFF.

The V call is TRBV7-2, the J call TRBJ2-1; no clear D gene. This CDR3 has 16 amino acids. The germline gives CDR1 SGHTA, CDR2 FQGNSA. Trimming stripped 1 base from V and 7 bases from J, with 17 bases between. The CDR3 DNA is TGTGCCAGCAGCTTAGTCGCGGACCCAGCGAAGAATGAGCAGTTCTTC. Translating gives CASSLVADPAKNEQFF.

This chain uses TRBV18 with TRBJ2-1; 9 bases are shared with TRBD2. Unmatched junction bases numbered 14, after V lost 0 bases and J lost 8 bases. The CDR3 consists of 18 residues. Germline CDR1 reads KGHSH; CDR2 reads LQKENI. The CDR3 reads CASSPPGGLAGFKDEQFF. The CDR3 DNA follows: TGTGCCAGCTCACCACCGGGGGGGCTAGCGGGATTCAAAGATGAGCAGTTCTTC.

The V call is TRBV4-1, the J call TRBJ2-1; TRBD2 is a possible D gene (6 bases). The ends were cut back, 4 bases at V and 9 bases at J, with 25 bases in the middle. CDR1 MGHRA and CDR2 YSYEKL come from the germline V gene. CDR3 length: 17 amino acids. The DNA for the CDR3 is TGCGCCAGCAGCCTGGCTGTACCGGGAGAATCTCTTGGTGAGCAGTTCTTC. The encoded protein is CASSLAVPGESLGEQFF.

This chain uses TRBV28 with TRBJ2-7; 8 positions match TRBD2. With V trimmed by 1 base and J by 0 bases, 2 bases remained unmatched. Looked up from germline, CDR1 is MDHEN and CDR2 is SYDVKM. This CDR3 has 15 residues. This chain's CDR3 is CASSLLAGRSYEQYF. As DNA, the CDR3 is TGTGCCAGCAGTTTATTAGCGGGACGCTCCTACGAGCAGTACTTC. Filled out from reference TRBV28 and TRBJ2-7, the complete variable domain reads DVKVTQSSRYLVKRTGEKVFLECVQDMDHENMFWYRQDPGLGLRLIYFSYDVKMKEKGDIPEGYSVSREKKERFSLILESASTNQTSMYLCASSLLAGRSYEQYFGPGTRLTVT.

The CDR3 DNA reads TGTGCCAGCAGTTTCAGACTAGCGGGAAGGAATGAGCAGTTCTTC. Protein sequence: CASSFRLAGRNEQFF. The V call is TRBV27, the J call TRBJ2-1, with 11 bases fitting TRBD2. The V segment lost 3 bases and the J segment 7 bases; nucleotides outside the gene matches: 5. Germline CDR1 MNHEY, CDR2 SMNVEV (reference sequence). The length of the CDR3 is 15 residues.